This is a list of T cell receptor beta chains from one sample in a study of T-cell reconstitution after alpha-beta-depleted transplantation in children. TCRdb fed the PCR reads into MiXCR, producing one record per CDR3 protein. The table has approximately 390,000 distinct CDR3 sequences, roughly 10% seen once. The source was PBMCs from the stem cell graft donor, collected from the stem cell graft. Receptor source: a human donor who donated a stem cell graft to a child with acute myeloid leukemia. CDR3s include the opening cysteine and the closing phenylalanine or tryptophan. D genes are given only for firm matches. Size values are once, few and many counts, or a class for expanded clones, and some rows have none.

TRBV5-1	.	TRBJ2-7	TRBD1	CASSLGTGPFYEQYF	TGCGCCAGCAGCTTGGGGACAGGCCCCTTCTACGAGCAGTACTTC
TRBV7-3	many	TRBJ2-1	.	CASSLVAENEQFF	TGTGCCAGCAGCTTAGTGGCGGAAAATGAGCAGTTCTTC
TRBV20-1	few	TRBJ2-1	.	CSARKGATYTEQFF	TGCAGTGCCCGGAAAGGGGCCACCTACACTGAGCAGTTCTTC
TRBV5-1	.	TRBJ2-2	TRBD1	CASSQGQMVRRWAGELFF	TGCGCCAGCAGCCAGGGACAGATGGTTAGAAGGTGGGCCGGGGAGCTGTTTTTT
TRBV4-1	few	TRBJ2-7	.	CASSQGGLLSSYEQYF	TGCGCCAGCAGCCAGGGTGGACTTTTGAGCTCCTACGAGCAGTACTTC
TRBV20-1	few	TRBJ2-1	.	CSATSPARVSYNEQFF	TGCAGTGCGACCTCCCCGGCGCGGGTCTCCTACAATGAGCAGTTCTTC
TRBV30	.	TRBJ1-5	.	CAWSVSAGANNQPQHF	TGTGCCTGGAGTGTAAGCGCAGGGGCCAACAATCAGCCCCAGCATTTT
TRBV5-5	many	TRBJ2-5	TRBD1	CASRSGTGQETQYF	TGTGCCAGCAGATCCGGGACAGGACAAGAGACCCAGTACTTC
TRBV7-3	many	TRBJ1-2	.	CASSPGVGDYGYTF	TGTGCCAGCAGCCCGGGGGTAGGGGACTATGGCTACACCTTC
TRBV7-9	few	TRBJ2-2	.	CASSPELDTGELFF	TGTGCCAGCAGCCCAGAGCTGGACACCGGGGAGCTGTTTTTT
TRBV5-1	.	TRBJ2-2	TRBD1	CASIGQGGTGELFF	TGCGCCAGCATCGGACAGGGGGGAACCGGGGAGCTGTTTTTT
TRBV20-1	few	TRBJ2-1	.	CSARVLVTNEQFF	TGCAGTGCTAGAGTATTAGTAACAAACGAGCAGTTCTTC
TRBV20-1	few	TRBJ1-1	.	CSAKNPRKNTEAFF	TGCAGTGCTAAGAACCCACGGAAGAACACTGAAGCTTTCTTT
TRBV20-1	.	TRBJ1-4	.	CSAPRAFGTNEKLFF	TGCAGTGCTCCAAGGGCTTTCGGAACTAATGAAAAACTGTTTTTT
TRBV27	.	TRBJ1-2	TRBD1	CASSLVSVRRDRAHYGYTF	TGTGCCAGCAGTTTAGTTTCCGTTCGCCGGGACAGGGCCCACTATGGCTACACCTTC
TRBV18	few	TRBJ2-1	TRBD1	CASSPLDRGPGIPFF	TGTGCCAGCTCACCACTGGACAGGGGCCCCGGGATTCCTTTCTTC
TRBV20-1	few	TRBJ1-2	.	CSARPGQGVYGYTF	TGCAGTGCTAGACCGGGACAAGGGGTCTATGGCTACACCTTC
TRBV6-1	few	TRBJ1-2	.	CASSEEARGDYGYTF	TGTGCCAGCAGTGAAGAGGCCCGGGGGGACTATGGCTACACCTTC
TRBV20-1	few	TRBJ1-2	.	CSARSMGTLNYGYTF	TGCAGTGCGCGGTCTATGGGGACTCTTAACTATGGCTACACCTTC
TRBV18	.	TRBJ2-1	.	CASSPPSGSNEQFF	TGTGCCAGCTCACCACCTTCCGGGAGCAATGAGCAGTTCTTC
TRBV6-2/TRBV6-3	.	TRBJ2-7	TRBD2	CASSYGGLAVFYEQYF	TGTGCCAGCAGTTACGGTGGGCTAGCGGTATTCTACGAGCAGTACTTC
TRBV7-2	few	TRBJ1-1	TRBD1	CASSWGTGAEAFF	TGTGCCAGCAGCTGGGGGACAGGGGCTGAAGCTTTCTTT
TRBV2	.	TRBJ1-2	.	CASTTPGKAYYGYTF	TGTGCCAGCACCACACCGGGGAAGGCATACTATGGCTACACCTTC
TRBV20-1	few	TRBJ2-7	.	CSASSFGSSYEQYF	TGCAGTGCTAGTTCCTTTGGTTCCTCCTACGAGCAGTACTTC
TRBV6-1	few	TRBJ1-1	.	CASSATVVLSEAFF	TGTGCCAGCAGTGCGACAGTGGTTCTTTCTGAAGCTTTCTTT
TRBV12-3/TRBV12-4	.	TRBJ1-5	.	CASSLRTDLRPQHF	TGTGCCAGCAGTTTACGGACAGACCTTAGGCCCCAGCATTTT
TRBV29-1	.	TRBJ2-2	.	CSAGVTGELFF	TGCAGCGCTGGGGTCACCGGGGAGCTGTTTTTT
TRBV20-1	.	TRBJ2-3	TRBD1	CSARDSEGAETDTQYF	TGCAGTGCTAGAGATTCTGAGGGGGCAGAGACAGATACGCAGTATTTT
TRBV27	.	TRBJ2-7	TRBD1	CASSTGTGGAEEQYF	TGTGCCAGCAGTACAGGGACAGGGGGCGCGGAGGAGCAGTACTTC
TRBV6-1	.	TRBJ1-5	.	CASSHEAAGVSQPQHF	TGTGCCAGCAGCCACGAGGCGGCAGGGGTATCTCAGCCCCAGCATTTT
TRBV2	few	TRBJ2-1	.	CASSDPSKDEQFF	TGTGCCAGCAGTGACCCCTCCAAGGATGAGCAGTTCTTC
TRBV19	.	TRBJ2-2	TRBD1	CASNQGVRTGELFF	TGTGCCAGTAATCAGGGGGTACGAACCGGGGAGCTGTTTTTT
TRBV5-1	many	TRBJ1-2	.	CASSGGGTGWGYGYTF	TGCGCCAGCAGCGGAGGGGGAACCGGGTGGGGTTATGGCTACACCTTC
TRBV6-1	.	TRBJ2-3	TRBD2	CASSLGLAQDTQYF	TGTGCCAGCAGCCTCGGACTAGCTCAGGATACGCAGTATTTT
TRBV29-1	few	TRBJ2-1	TRBD2	CSVVTSGGYNEQFF	TGCAGCGTCGTGACTAGCGGGGGCTACAATGAGCAGTTCTTC
TRBV4-1	.	TRBJ2-6	TRBD1	CASRDRAGANVLTF	TGCGCCAGCAGGGACAGGGCTGGGGCCAACGTCCTGACTTTC
TRBV7-6	few	TRBJ1-4	TRBD1	CASSPTGQENEKLFF	TGTGCCAGCAGCCCGACGGGACAGGAGAATGAAAAACTGTTTTTT